The clone carrying this T cell receptor beta chain was detected ten times or more. Its specificity is unknown. The library was designed around alpha chains, so this beta chain is a stray read whose abundance carries little weight. The germline V gene has CDR1 SGDLS and CDR2 YYNGEE. V dropped 3 bases and J dropped 2; count of bases not matched to a gene: 10. The CDR3 extends over 17 amino acids. TCR cDNA molecules each carried a unique molecular identifier. TCRdb passed the 5' RACE reads through MiXCR, listing each CDR3 protein once. The sample yields about 20,000 distinct CDR3 sequences, around 5.5% seen once. The entry originates in a study of spatial heterogeneity in lung cancer. On the study more broadly: Detection consistently yielded more beta chains than alpha chains.

Whole-study findings and limits: It was found that expanded intratumoral alpha and beta TCR counts tracked tumor mutation counts.

Indicated time point: sample taken at primary tumor resection. Samples were donated by 72 untreated early-stage non-small cell lung cancer patients. The input material, whole RNA from tumor, nontumor lung or frozen PBMC, was sequenced unsorted. The sequences come from lung tumor tissue, collected at surgery. The TCR sequence derives from a female donor with early-stage non-small cell lung cancer. The rearrangement links TRBV9 to TRBJ2-1, with 8 positions matching TRBD2. The CDR3 DNA sequence: TGTGCCAGCAGCGCCAAGGGGCCAGCGGGAGCCTACAATGAGCAGTTCTTC. Residues: CASSAKGPAGAYNEQFF.